The TCR beta chain under discussion was sequenced for a study of blood T cell repertoires in COVID-19. In the authors' workflow: Amplified reference gene primers provided the basis for estimating nucleated cell counts. The table came from immunoSEQ multiplex PCR; TCRdb's copy has only in-frame clones and leaves some out. Clone size and V and J calls were adopted from that table, with D and trimming inferred from the DNA. The table shows tens of thousands of clones, with 85% to 90% occurring only once. The CDR3 runs 18 residues. Germline CDR1 SNHLY, CDR2 FYNNEI. The junction had 11 bases not matched to a gene; V was cut back by 8 bases and J by 0 bases.

The sequence was collected from a man aged 55 to 69 with acute or convalescent COVID-19. This sequence joins TRBV2 and TRBJ2-2; 11 nucleotides align to TRBD2. The source material was peripheral blood. CDR3 DNA: TGTGCCAGCCTCATCCGGTCTAGCGGGAGGACGAACACCGGGGAGCTGTTTTTT. Translating gives CASLIRSSGRTNTGELFF.